This T cell receptor beta chain was recorded in a study of cytomegalovirus exposure and HLA in healthy donors. Overall study findings and caveats: Overall, about 160 TCR beta chains were annotated as cytomegalovirus-associated.

A note on this clone: Its target is unknown.

Assay: immunoSEQ multiplex PCR; the TCRdb copy retains only in-frame clones and omits some. The data show around 300,000 clones, around nine tenths seen once. The germline gives CDR1 SGHRS, CDR2 YFSETQ. This CDR3 contains 14 residues. V lost 3 bases and J 0 bases, leaving 7 bases between the germline ends. V gene TRBV5-1 combines with J gene TRBJ1-3; a possible D gene is TRBD1 (5 bases). The sequence came from a woman aged 18-29 years in good health and CMV-seronegative. What was sequenced was PBMCs. The CDR3 nucleotides are TGCGCCAGCAGCTCTGACAGCTCTGGAAACACCATATATTTT. It codes for CASSSDSSGNTIYF.